This T cell receptor (beta chain) was obtained from a study of cytomegalovirus exposure and HLA in healthy donors. Study-level findings and limits: First-cohort TCR clusters tended to co-occur in the 120 or so validation repertoires, a later analysis found.

After removal of 4 bases from V and 5 bases from J, the junction contained 17 bases not matched to a gene. CDR1 is MGHRA and CDR2 is YSYEKL in the germline V gene. The CDR3 length is 18 residues. The donors formed part of the roughly 120-subject validation cohort, distinct from the roughly 600-subject first cohort. Only in-frame clones appear in the TCRdb table, and some are missing; sequencing was by immunoSEQ multiplex PCR. Here the sample spans roughly 130,000 clones, about 88% being singletons. This clone was observed once. The antigen is unknown. Sequencing input: PBMCs. The clonotype was recovered from a man aged 25 to 40 in good health and CMV-seronegative. J is TRBJ2-5 and V is TRBV4-1; TRBD2 aligns across 9 bases. CDR3 sequence reads: CASSPWFGGRENKETQYF. The DNA for the CDR3 is TGCGCCAGCAGCCCCTGGTTTGGCGGGAGGGAGAATAAGGAGACCCAGTACTTC.